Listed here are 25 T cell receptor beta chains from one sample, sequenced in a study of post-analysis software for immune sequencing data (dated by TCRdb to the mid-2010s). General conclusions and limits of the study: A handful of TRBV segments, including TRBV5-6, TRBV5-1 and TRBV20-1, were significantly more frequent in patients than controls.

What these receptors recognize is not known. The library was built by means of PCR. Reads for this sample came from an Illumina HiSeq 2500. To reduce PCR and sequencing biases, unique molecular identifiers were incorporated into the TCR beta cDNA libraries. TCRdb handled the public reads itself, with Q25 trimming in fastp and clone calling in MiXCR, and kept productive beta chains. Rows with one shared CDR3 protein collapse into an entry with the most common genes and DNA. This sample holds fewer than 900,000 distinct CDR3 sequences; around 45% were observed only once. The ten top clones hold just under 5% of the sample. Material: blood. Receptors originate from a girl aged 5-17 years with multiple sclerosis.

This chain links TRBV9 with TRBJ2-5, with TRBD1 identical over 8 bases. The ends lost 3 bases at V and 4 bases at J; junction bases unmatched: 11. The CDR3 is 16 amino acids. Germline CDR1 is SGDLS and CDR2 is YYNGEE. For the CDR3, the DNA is TGTGCCAGCAGCGAGACAGGGGACAACCACCGAGAGACCCAGTACTTC. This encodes CASSETGDNHRETQYF. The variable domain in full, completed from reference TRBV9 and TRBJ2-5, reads DSGVTQTPKHLITATGQRVTLRCSPRSGDLSVYWYQQSLDQGLQFLIQYYNGEERAKGNILERFSAQQFPDLHSELNLSSLELGDSALYFCASSETGDNHRETQYFGPGTRLLVL.

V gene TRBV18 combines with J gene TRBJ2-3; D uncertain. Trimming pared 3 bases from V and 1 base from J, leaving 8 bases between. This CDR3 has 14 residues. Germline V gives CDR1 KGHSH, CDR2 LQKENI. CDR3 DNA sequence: TGTGCCAGCTCACCGTACATGGGCACAGATACGCAGTATTTT. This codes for CASSPYMGTDTQYF.

The CDR3 nucleotides are TGTGCCAGCAGGTCTAGCGGGAGGCGCGAGCAGTACTTC. Its protein product is CASRSSGRREQYF. This chain joins TRBV6-5 and TRBJ2-7, with TRBD2 matching 11 bases. The ends lost 6 bases at V and 6 bases at J; junction bases unmatched: 4. Germline-derived CDR1 and CDR2 are MNHEY and SVGAGI. The CDR3 has 13 residues.

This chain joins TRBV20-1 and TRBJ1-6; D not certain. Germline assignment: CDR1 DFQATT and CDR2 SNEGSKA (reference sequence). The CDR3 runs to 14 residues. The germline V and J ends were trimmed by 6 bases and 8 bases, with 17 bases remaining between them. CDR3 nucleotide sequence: TGCAGTGCCCGACCGCCCGGGAGGGATTCACCCCTCCACTTT. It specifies CSARPPGRDSPLHF.

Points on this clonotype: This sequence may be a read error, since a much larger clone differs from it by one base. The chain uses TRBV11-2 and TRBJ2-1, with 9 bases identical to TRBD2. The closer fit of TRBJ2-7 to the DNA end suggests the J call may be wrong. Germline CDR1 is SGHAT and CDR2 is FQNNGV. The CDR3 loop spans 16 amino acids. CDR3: CASSLISGSSYNEQYF. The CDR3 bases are TGTGCCAGCAGCTTAATTAGCGGGAGCTCCTACAATGAGCAGTACTTC.

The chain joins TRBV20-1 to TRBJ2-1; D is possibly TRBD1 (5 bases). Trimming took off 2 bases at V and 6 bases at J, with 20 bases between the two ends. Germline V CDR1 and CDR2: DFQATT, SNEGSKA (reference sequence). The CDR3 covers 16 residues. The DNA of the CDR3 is TGCAGTGCTAGATCATTACAGGAGCATTCTCCCAATGAGCAGTTCTTC. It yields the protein CSARSLQEHSPNEQFF.

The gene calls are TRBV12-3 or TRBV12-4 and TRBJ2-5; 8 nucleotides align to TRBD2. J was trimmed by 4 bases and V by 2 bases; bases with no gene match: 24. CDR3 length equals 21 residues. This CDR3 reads CASSLPPGLGARLASVETQYF. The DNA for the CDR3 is TGTGCCAGCAGTTTACCCCCTGGATTAGGCGCCCGACTAGCGAGTGTAGAGACCCAGTACTTC.

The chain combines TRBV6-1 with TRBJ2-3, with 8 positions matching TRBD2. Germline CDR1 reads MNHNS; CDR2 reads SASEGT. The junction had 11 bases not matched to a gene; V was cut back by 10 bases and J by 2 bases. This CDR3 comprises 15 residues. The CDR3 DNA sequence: TGTGCCAACGGAGCGGGCGGGAGGACCACAGATACGCAGTATTTT. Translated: CANGAGGRTTDTQYF.

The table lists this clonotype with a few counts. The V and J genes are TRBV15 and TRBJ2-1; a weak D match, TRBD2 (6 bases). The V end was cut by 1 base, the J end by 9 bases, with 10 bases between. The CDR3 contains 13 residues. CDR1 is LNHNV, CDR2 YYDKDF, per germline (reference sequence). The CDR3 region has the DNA TGTGCCACCAGCAGAGGCCGGGACTCTGAGCAGTTCTTC. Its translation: CATSRGRDSEQFF.

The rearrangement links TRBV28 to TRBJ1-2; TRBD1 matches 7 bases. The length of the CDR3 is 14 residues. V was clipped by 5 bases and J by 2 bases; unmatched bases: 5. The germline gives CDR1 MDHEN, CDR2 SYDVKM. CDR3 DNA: TGTGCCAGCAGTGCCGGGACAGTAAACTATGGCTACACCTTC. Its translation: CASSAGTVNYGYTF.

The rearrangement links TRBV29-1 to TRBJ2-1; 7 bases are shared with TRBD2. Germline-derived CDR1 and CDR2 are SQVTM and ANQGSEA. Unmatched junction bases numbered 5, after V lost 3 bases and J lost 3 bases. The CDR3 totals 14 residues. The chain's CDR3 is CSVEGTTVYNEQFF. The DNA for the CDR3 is TGCAGCGTTGAGGGGACTACGGTCTACAATGAGCAGTTCTTC.

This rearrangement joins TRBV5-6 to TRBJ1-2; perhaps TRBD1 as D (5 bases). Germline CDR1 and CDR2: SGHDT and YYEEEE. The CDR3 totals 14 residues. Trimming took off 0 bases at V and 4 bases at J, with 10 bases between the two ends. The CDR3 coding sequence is TGTGCCAGCAGCTTGGTGGACATAAGCTATGGCTACACCTTC. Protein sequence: CASSLVDISYGYTF.

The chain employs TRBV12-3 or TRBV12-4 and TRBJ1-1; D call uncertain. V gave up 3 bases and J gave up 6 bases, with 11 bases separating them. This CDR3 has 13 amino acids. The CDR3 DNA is TGTGCCAGCAGTTTCAAAGGGTGGTCTGAAGCTTTCTTT. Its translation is CASSFKGWSEAFF.

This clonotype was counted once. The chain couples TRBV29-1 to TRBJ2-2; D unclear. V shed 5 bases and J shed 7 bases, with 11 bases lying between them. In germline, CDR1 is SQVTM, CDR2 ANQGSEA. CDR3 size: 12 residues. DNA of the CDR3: TGCAGCGTTCAGGTTCCAATCGGGGAGCTGTTTTTT. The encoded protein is CSVQVPIGELFF.

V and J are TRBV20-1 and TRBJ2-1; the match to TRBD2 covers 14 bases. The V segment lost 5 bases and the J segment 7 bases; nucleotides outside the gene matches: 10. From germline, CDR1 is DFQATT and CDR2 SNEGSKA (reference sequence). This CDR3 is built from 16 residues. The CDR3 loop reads CSARLWTSGRLNEQFF. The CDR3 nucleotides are TGCAGTGCTCGCCTTTGGACTAGCGGGAGGTTAAATGAGCAGTTCTTC.

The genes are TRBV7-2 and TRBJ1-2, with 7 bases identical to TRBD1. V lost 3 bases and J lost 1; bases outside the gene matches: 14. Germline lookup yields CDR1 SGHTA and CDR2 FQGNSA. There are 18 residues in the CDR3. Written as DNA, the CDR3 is TGTGCCAGCAGCTTCCCTCCCGGGACAGCCAACCTTAACTATGGCTACACCTTC. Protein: CASSFPPGTANLNYGYTF. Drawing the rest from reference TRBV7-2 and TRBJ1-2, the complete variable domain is GAGVSQSPSNKVTEKGKDVELRCDPISGHTALYWYRQSLGQGLEFLIYFQGNSAPDKSGLPSDRFSAERTGGSVSTLTIQRTQQEDSAVYLCASSFPPGTANLNYGYTFGSGTRLTVV.

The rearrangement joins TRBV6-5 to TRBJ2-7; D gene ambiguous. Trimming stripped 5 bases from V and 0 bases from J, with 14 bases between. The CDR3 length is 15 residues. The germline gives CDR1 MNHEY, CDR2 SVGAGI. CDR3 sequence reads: CASSELDPYSYEQYF. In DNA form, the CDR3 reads TGTGCCAGCAGTGAATTAGATCCGTACTCCTACGAGCAGTACTTC.

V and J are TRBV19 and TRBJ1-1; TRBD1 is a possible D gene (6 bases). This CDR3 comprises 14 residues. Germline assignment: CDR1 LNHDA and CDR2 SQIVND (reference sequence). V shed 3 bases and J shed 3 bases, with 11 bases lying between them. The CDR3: CASSISRGYTEAFF. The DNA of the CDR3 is TGTGCCAGTAGTATCAGCAGGGGCTACACTGAAGCTTTCTTT.

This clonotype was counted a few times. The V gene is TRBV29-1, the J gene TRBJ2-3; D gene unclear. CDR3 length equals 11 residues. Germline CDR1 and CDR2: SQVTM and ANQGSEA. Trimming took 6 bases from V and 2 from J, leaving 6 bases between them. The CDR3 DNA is TGCAGCGTGCTCTTCACAGATACGCAGTATTTT. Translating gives CSVLFTDTQYF.

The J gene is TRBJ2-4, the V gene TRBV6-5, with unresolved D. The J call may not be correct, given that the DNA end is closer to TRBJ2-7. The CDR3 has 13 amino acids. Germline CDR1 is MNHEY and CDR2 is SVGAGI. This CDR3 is CASSYSPPSEQYF. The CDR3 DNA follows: TGTGCCAGCAGTTACTCCCCACCCTCCGAGCAGTACTTC.

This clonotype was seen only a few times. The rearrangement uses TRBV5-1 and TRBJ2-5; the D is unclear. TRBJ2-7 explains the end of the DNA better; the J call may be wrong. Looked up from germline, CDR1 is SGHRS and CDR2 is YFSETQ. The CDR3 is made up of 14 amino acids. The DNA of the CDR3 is TGCGCCAGCAGCTTGGACCGGACGAACTACGAGCAGTACTTC. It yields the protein CASSLDRTNYEQYF.

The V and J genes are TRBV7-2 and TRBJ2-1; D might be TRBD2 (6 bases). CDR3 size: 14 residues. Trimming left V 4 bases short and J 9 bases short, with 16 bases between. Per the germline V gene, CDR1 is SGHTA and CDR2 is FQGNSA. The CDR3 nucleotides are TGTGCCAGCAGCTCGTTAGGAGGGACGGGTGAGCAGTTCTTC. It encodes CASSSLGGTGEQFF.

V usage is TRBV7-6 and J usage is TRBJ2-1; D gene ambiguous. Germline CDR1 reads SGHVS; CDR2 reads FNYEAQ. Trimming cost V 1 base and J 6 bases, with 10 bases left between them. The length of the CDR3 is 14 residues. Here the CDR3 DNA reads TGTGCCAGCAGCTTAGACGACGGCCTCAATGAGCAGTTCTTC. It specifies CASSLDDGLNEQFF.

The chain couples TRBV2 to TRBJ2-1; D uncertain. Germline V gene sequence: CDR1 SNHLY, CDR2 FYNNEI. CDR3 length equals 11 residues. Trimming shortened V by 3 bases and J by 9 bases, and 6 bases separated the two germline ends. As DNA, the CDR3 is TGTGCCAGCAGTGACGTAGCTGAGCAGTTCTTC. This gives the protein CASSDVAEQFF.

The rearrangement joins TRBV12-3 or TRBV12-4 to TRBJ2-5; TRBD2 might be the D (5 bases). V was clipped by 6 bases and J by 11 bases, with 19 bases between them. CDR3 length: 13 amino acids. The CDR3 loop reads CASRTTHYNEQYF. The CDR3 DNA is TGTGCCAGCAGGACTACCCATTACAATGAGCAGTACTTC.